A selection of T cell receptor beta chains follows, all from one sample in a study of blood T cell repertoires in COVID-19. Clones were sequenced by immunoSEQ multiplex PCR, and TCRdb holds only the in-frame ones, with some missing. The table has some 270,000 clones, under 90% seen once; the top ten hold roughly 2.2%. Sequenced: peripheral blood. The receptors were sampled from a man in his fifties with acute or convalescent COVID-19. CDR3s leave out the opening cysteine and the closing phenylalanine or tryptophan.

cdr3_aa v_call
ASSSDSLYGYT TRBV12-3/TRBV12-4
ASNPGEGTDTQY TRBV6-5
ASSSLGGSRTDTQY TRBV11-2
ASSLYTGGNEKLF TRBV27
ASSLAGLQPQH TRBV7-8
SVGGGRAEAF TRBV29-1
ASSPWTSSTDTQY TRBV7-3
AITLTPGLAGGQGEQF TRBV10-3
ASSQEGLAGERETQY TRBV3-1/TRBV3-2
ASSSGQGTEAF TRBV7-3